This T cell receptor beta chain was documented in a study of T cells in Graves' hyperthyroidism and ophthalmopathy. Amplification of TCR beta CDR3 regions used RNA as the template. First-round RT-PCR of the TCR CDR3 relied on the HTBI primer set. TCRdb independently ran MiXCR on the multiplex PCR reads; one entry per CDR3 protein. The data show around 420,000 distinct CDR3 sequences, with about 13% seen just once and 5.3% held by the top ten. For Graves' hyperthyroidism to be stable, ophthalmopathy could not progress within 18 months. The receptor's source is a woman under 30 with Graves' hyperthyroidism. The sample was blood.

Here the CDR3 reads CASSTPRTGYAEAFF. The CDR3 nucleotides read TGTGCCAGCAGCACCCCCCGGACAGGGTACGCTGAAGCTTTCTTT. V is TRBV11-2 and J is TRBJ1-1; 8 bases match TRBD1. CDR3 size: 15 residues. Germline CDR1 SGHAT, CDR2 FQNNGV. Germline trimming cut 5 bases from V and 6 bases from J; bases unmatched to any gene: 11.